These 14 T cell receptor beta chains were all obtained from the same sample, sequenced in a study of T cell responses to AZD1222 COVID-19 vaccine. The repertoire was sequenced with immunoSEQ multiplex PCR; TCRdb's copy has only in-frame clones and lacks some. The data hold 150,000 to 200,000 clones, with 85% to 95% observed a single time. Specimen: peripheral blood, collected on day 0 of AZD1222 vaccination. The receptors were sampled from an adult in good health.

The V gene is TRBV6-1, the J gene TRBJ1-2; possible D gene TRBD1, 5 bases. Germline V gene data show CDR1 as MNHNS and CDR2 as SASEGT. The CDR3 extends over 16 amino acids. V lost 3 bases, J lost 0 bases, and 14 bases lay in between. Here the CDR3 DNA reads TGTGCCAGCAGTGACGGCGGTCAGGGCACTAACTATGGCTACACCTTC. Translated, it gives CASSDGGQGTNYGYTF.

The chain employs TRBV7-9 and TRBJ1-5; 9 nucleotides line up with TRBD1. This CDR3 is 16 amino acids long. Germline CDR1 and CDR2: SEHNR and FQNEAQ (reference sequence). V shed 7 bases and J 1 base; nucleotides not matched to a gene: 8. CDR3 DNA sequence: TGTGCCAGCAACTTTGGGGACAGGGAGAGCAATCAGCCCCAGCATTTT. Its translation is CASNFGDRESNQPQHF.

The chain employs TRBV3-1 (or the pseudogene TRBV3-2) and TRBJ2-1; D gene uncertain. The CDR3 has 11 residues. Germline V gene sequence: CDR1 LGHDT, CDR2 YNNKEL (reference sequence). Trimming removed 9 bases at V and 0 bases at J, with 3 bases between. CDR3 nucleotides: TGTGCCAGTGGCTCCTACAATGAGCAGTTCTTC. Protein sequence: CASGSYNEQFF.

The rearrangement uses TRBV27 and TRBJ2-3, with 13 bases fitting TRBD2. The CDR3 length is 18 residues. CDR1 and CDR2 (germline): MNHEY, SMNVEV (reference sequence). Losses at the gene ends were 5 bases for V and 2 bases for J; bases not matched to a gene: 10. The CDR3 protein is CASSTRTSGGLVTDTQYF. The CDR3 DNA follows: TGTGCCAGCAGTACCCGGACTAGCGGGGGCCTTGTCACAGATACGCAGTATTTT.

This chain links TRBV18 with TRBJ1-3; D call uncertain. Trimming took 2 bases from V and 0 from J, leaving 5 bases between them. CDR1 KGHSH and CDR2 LQKENI come from the germline V gene. This CDR3 region has 14 residues. CDR3: CASSPGSSGNTIYF. In DNA form, the CDR3 reads TGTGCCAGCTCACCAGGGAGCTCTGGAAACACCATATATTTT.

The chain uses TRBV2 and TRBJ1-6; D remains unclear. This CDR3 is 13 amino acids long. The germline V gene has CDR1 SNHLY and CDR2 FYNNEI. The V and J ends lost 7 bases and 7 bases respectively, with 11 bases between them. The CDR3 DNA follows: TGTGCCAGCAATAAGGGTGGAAATTCACCCCTCCACTTT. As protein: CASNKGGNSPLHF.

J is TRBJ2-7 and V is TRBV4-2; 9 nucleotides agree with TRBD2. The trim removed 0 bases at V and 2 bases at J, leaving 5 bases unmatched. Per germline, CDR1 LGHNA and CDR2 YNFKEQ. The CDR3 runs to 16 residues. CDR3 sequence reads: CASSQDARGGPYEQYF. The DNA of the CDR3 is TGTGCCAGCAGCCAAGATGCGCGGGGGGGCCCCTACGAGCAGTACTTC.

V is TRBV27 and J is TRBJ2-7; D possibly corresponds to TRBD2 (6 bases). This CDR3 is 14 amino acids long. Trimming removed 2 bases from V and 7 bases from J, with 15 bases in between. The germline gives CDR1 MNHEY, CDR2 SMNVEV (reference sequence). The chain's CDR3 is CASSLRRGGEEQYF. Here the CDR3 DNA reads TGTGCCAGCAGTTTACGGCGGGGAGGTGAAGAGCAGTACTTC.

Note on this clone: This sample includes further DNA sequences coding for the same CDR3. V usage is TRBV30 and J usage is TRBJ1-1, with D tentatively TRBD1 (6 bases). V was clipped by 3 bases and J by 1 base, with 9 bases between them. This CDR3 contains 13 residues. Germline-derived CDR1 and CDR2 are GTSNPN and SVGIG (reference sequence). DNA of the CDR3: TGTGCCTGGAGCCAACAGGGGAACACTGAAGCTTTCTTT. Protein product: CAWSQQGNTEAFF.

V gene TRBV6-1 combines with J gene TRBJ1-2, with D tentatively TRBD1 (5 bases). V was trimmed by 2 bases and J by 0 bases, leaving 16 bases between them. Germline CDR1 reads MNHNS; CDR2 reads SASEGT. This CDR3 contains 17 residues. The chain's CDR3 is CASSEMWAGTSNYGYTF. Written as DNA, the CDR3 is TGTGCCAGCAGTGAAATGTGGGCAGGGACCTCTAACTATGGCTACACCTTC.

The chain links TRBV5-5 to TRBJ2-7; tentatively, D is TRBD1 (6 bases). Trimming stripped 1 base from V and 3 bases from J, with 14 bases between. This CDR3 spans 15 amino acids. Germline CDR1 and CDR2: SGHKS and YYEKEE (reference sequence). The CDR3 DNA is TGTGCCAGCAGCTTGCTCGTCGGCAGGGGCTACGAGCAGTACTTC. It is translated as CASSLLVGRGYEQYF.

The rearrangement links TRBV6-5 to TRBJ2-1; 10 bases align to TRBD2. After removal of 10 bases from V and 8 bases from J, the junction contained 11 bases not matched to a gene. Germline V gene sequence: CDR1 MNHEY, CDR2 SVGAGI. This CDR3 contains 14 residues. CDR3 protein: CATIVAGGVDEQFF. The CDR3 DNA reads as TGTGCCACCATCGTAGCGGGGGGCGTCGATGAGCAGTTCTTC.

The chain has TRBV7-3 and TRBJ1-1, with D possibly TRBD1 on 6 matching bases. The germline gives CDR1 SGHTA, CDR2 FQGTGA. Trimming removed 4 bases at V and 9 bases at J, with 18 bases between. The CDR3 runs 14 residues. CDR3: CASSSFPGADKAFF. The CDR3 DNA reads TGTGCCAGCAGCTCATTCCCAGGGGCCGATAAAGCTTTCTTT.

This chain uses TRBV28 with TRBJ2-1; TRBD2 agrees at 8 bases. This CDR3 is built from 13 residues. Germline V gene lookup returns CDR1 MDHEN and CDR2 SYDVKM. With 6 bases clipped from V and 8 bases from J, the junction kept 6 bases outside the gene matches. Here the CDR3 reads CASRGGGRYEQFF. DNA for the CDR3: TGTGCCAGCAGGGGCGGGGGGAGGTATGAGCAGTTCTTC. The full variable domain, with the rest looked up from reference TRBV28 and TRBJ2-1, is DVKVTQSSRYLVKRTGEKVFLECVQDMDHENMFWYRQDPGLGLRLIYFSYDVKMKEKGDIPEGYSVSREKKERFSLILESASTNQTSMYLCASRGGGRYEQFFGPGTRLTVL.